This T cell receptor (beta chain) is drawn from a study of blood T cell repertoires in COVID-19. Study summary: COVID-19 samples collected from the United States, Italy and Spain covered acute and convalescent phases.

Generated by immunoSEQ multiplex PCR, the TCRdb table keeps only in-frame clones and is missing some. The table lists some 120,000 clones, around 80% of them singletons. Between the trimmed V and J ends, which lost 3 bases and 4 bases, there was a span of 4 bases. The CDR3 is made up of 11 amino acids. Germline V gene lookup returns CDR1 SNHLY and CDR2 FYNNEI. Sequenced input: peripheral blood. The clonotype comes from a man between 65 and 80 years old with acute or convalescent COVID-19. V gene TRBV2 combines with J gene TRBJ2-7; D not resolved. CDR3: CASSDGYEQYF. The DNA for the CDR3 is TGTGCCAGCAGTGACGGGTACGAGCAGTACTTC.